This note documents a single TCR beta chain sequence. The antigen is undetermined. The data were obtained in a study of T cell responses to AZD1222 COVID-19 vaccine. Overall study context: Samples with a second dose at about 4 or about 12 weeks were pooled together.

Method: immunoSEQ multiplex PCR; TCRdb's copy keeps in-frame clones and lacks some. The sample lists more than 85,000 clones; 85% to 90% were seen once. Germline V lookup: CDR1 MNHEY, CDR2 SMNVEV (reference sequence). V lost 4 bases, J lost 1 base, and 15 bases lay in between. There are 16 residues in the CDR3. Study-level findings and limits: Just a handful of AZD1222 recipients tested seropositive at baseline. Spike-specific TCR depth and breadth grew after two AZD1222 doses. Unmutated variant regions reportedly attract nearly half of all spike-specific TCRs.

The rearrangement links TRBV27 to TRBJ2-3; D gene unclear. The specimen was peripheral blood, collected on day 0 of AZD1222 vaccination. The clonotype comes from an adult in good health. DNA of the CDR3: TGTGCCAGCAGTTACGGAGTGACTCTGGGCACAGATACGCAGTATTTT. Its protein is CASSYGVTLGTDTQYF.